This T cell receptor beta chain was identified during a study of blood T cell repertoires in COVID-19 (dated by TCRdb to the early 2020s). Notes on the research overall: Samples covering the acute and convalescent phases of COVID-19 were provided by collaborators in the United States, Italy and Spain. The prospective study material was composed of cDNA or gDNA derived from T cells, B-cell-depleted T cells, or PBMCs. Subjects who had been exposed to COVID-19, were actively infected with it, or had recovered from it provided the deeply sampled blood TCRbeta repertoires that made up the dataset. The repertoires were made available in a free public database intended to serve as a resource for research on the immune response to SARS-CoV-2. Samples came from the ongoing ImmuneRACE study (first 160 participants) plus 1,254 subjects from 6 global collaborators. Nearly every sample came with metadata listing a de-identified subject ID, COVID-19 status, age in years and sex. Where available, HLA class I and class II types were obtained from metadata supplied by the sample provider rather than from assay-based typing.

CDR1 and CDR2 are read off the germline V gene (reference sequence) as MNHEY and SMNVEV. Between the V and J ends, shortened by 4 bases and 4 bases respectively, the junction contains 13 bases. The CDR3 goes from the cysteine to the phenylalanine over 14 residues. The kept DNA is CDR3 alone, 42 bases in frame from the first base. Collaborating institutions collected whole blood in K2EDTA tubes following their own protocols. For TCRbeta analysis, collaborators shipped samples as frozen whole blood, isolated PBMCs, or DNA extracted from either of those sample types. This clone was detected only once. Its target antigen remains unknown. No base-level quality is on record; no much larger clone is a single base apart. Broad study findings and their caveats: The amount of clinical and demographic metadata varied by source and participant and was provided uncurated.

The immunoSEQ Assay, a bias-controlled multiplex PCR, was used to amplify TCRbeta CDR3 regions from genomic DNA. From the authors' description of their analysis: Within the assay, amplification of reference gene primers was used to estimate how many nucleated cells each sample contained. To quantify the absolute abundance of each unique TCRbeta CDR3 rearrangement, sequence reads were collapsed and filtered. For each sample, productive Simpson clonality was calculated as the square root of Simpson's diversity index over productive rearrangements. What TCRdb holds here is the immuneACCESS table cut down to in-frame rearrangements. Part of the clones is not present; checked against another copy, under half of the missing clones reflect an unresolved V gene, and the others are unexplained. V and J calls and clone size come straight from that table; D and trimming were deduced from the DNA. Across this sample there are about 85,000 clones, with around 89% seen only once. The biggest ten clones account for around 4.5% of the sample.

The rearrangement joined TRBV27 to TRBJ2-5, with the D gene not confidently named. The source material was peripheral blood. The origin of this receptor is an elderly woman with active or convalescent COVID-19. In nucleotides, the sequence is TGTGCCAGCAGTTCAAGATGGTCGGGAGAGACCCAGTACTTC. It encodes CASSSRWSGETQYF.